A single sample is the source of the 2 T cell receptor beta chains below, sequenced in a study of blood T cell repertoires in COVID-19. Method: immunoSEQ multiplex PCR; TCRdb's copy keeps in-frame clones and lacks some. The sample records 200,000 to 300,000 clones, around 90% being singletons. What was sequenced was peripheral blood. Every receptor here comes from a man younger than 45 with COVID-19, enrolled during active disease.

This chain uses TRBV10-3 with TRBJ1-2; perhaps TRBD1 as D (6 bases). CDR1 is ENHRY and CDR2 is SYGVKD in the germline V gene. V was clipped by 6 bases and J by 4 bases, with 27 bases between them. The CDR3 consists of 18 residues. In DNA, the CDR3 is TGTGCCATCAGGGTCAGGCCCTCCGGGACAAACCAATTCTATGGCTACACCTTC. Amino acid sequence: CAIRVRPSGTNQFYGYTF.

This clone was found once. The chain links TRBV29-1 to TRBJ2-7; D might be TRBD1 (6 bases). The CDR3 is 13 residues long. Trimming cost V 6 bases and J 6 bases, with 18 bases left between them. Germline CDR1 reads SQVTM; CDR2 reads ANQGSEA. CDR3 residues: CSVRALQGFEQYF. For the CDR3, the DNA is TGCAGCGTGCGCGCCTTACAGGGTTTCGAGCAGTACTTC.